This T cell receptor (beta chain) was sequenced during a study of blood T cell repertoires in COVID-19. With V trimmed by 5 bases and J by 0 bases, 10 bases remained unmatched. Germline-derived CDR1 and CDR2 are LGHNT and FRNRAP. The CDR3 covers 16 residues. Original data processing: Amplification from reference gene primers served as the basis for estimated nucleated cell counts. TCRdb keeps only in-frame clones here, not all; method: immunoSEQ multiplex PCR. V and J calls and clone size follow that table, whereas D and trimming were derived from the DNA. Of fewer than 90,000 clones listed, over 75% are singletons.

The sequence derives from a man aged 50-59 years with acute or convalescent COVID-19. The V and J genes are TRBV12-5 and TRBJ2-7; 7 bases align to TRBD1. The sample consisted of peripheral blood. The DNA of the CDR3 is TGTGCTAGTGGTCCTCGAAGACAGGGCAGCTCCTACGAGCAGTACTTC. This encodes CASGPRRQGSSYEQYF.